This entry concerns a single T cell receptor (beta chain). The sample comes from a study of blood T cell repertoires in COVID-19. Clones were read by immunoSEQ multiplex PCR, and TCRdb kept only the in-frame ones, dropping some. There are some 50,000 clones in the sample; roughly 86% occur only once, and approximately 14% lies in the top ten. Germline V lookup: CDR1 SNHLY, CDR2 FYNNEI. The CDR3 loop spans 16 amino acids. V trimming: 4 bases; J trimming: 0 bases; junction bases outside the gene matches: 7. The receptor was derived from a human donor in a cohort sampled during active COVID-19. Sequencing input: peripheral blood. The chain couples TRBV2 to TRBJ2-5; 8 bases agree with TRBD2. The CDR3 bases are TGTGCCAGCAGTGTCAATAGCGGGGTCTACCAAGAGACCCAGTACTTC. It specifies CASSVNSGVYQETQYF.